Below, one T cell receptor beta chain is given with its context. Assay used: immunoSEQ multiplex PCR; TCRdb lists only in-frame clones, some missing. The data hold 150,000 to 200,000 clones, with around 85% observed a single time. V lost 1 base, J lost 5 bases, and 9 bases lay in between. CDR1 is LGHDT, CDR2 YNNKEL, per germline (reference sequence). The CDR3 is 14 amino acids. The data were obtained in a study of blood T cell repertoires in COVID-19. The chain uses TRBV3-1 (or the pseudogene TRBV3-2) and TRBJ1-5; the D gene is possibly TRBD1 (5 bases). This TCR was recovered from a man aged 70-80 years with active or convalescent COVID-19. Sequences were obtained from peripheral blood. CDR3 residues: CASSQGQIDQPQHF. Written as DNA, the CDR3 is TGTGCCAGCAGCCAAGGACAGATCGATCAGCCCCAGCATTTT.